This T cell receptor beta chain was recovered during a study of cytomegalovirus exposure and HLA in healthy donors. Turning to the study itself: From about 180 million T cells, an earlier analysis saw 90 million to 130 million unique TCR beta sequences. Points from the study as a whole: Presence/absence results assume similar sequencing depth per donor, which may not hold. TCR beta V- and J-gene trimming was later associated with a missense DCLRE1C variant.

Worth noting for this clone: Its antigen is unknown.

Use of 60 Vbeta and 13 Jbeta primers characterized the PCR. Repertoires were generated with immunoSEQ multiplex PCR, while TCRdb's copy carries only in-frame clones and drops some. The sample carries roughly 93,000 clones, around 81% recorded once. CDR1 is LGHNA and CDR2 is YSLEER in the germline V gene. This CDR3 region has 14 residues. With 1 base removed from V and 4 bases from J, the gap between germline ends came to 11 bases. Sequenced sample: PBMCs. J is TRBJ2-7 and V is TRBV4-3; the D gene is possibly TRBD2 (5 bases). The receptor comes from a young man in good health and CMV-seronegative. CDR3 sequence (DNA): TGCGCCAGCAGCCAAGCTTCCGGGGAGTACGAGCAGTACTTC. Amino acid sequence: CASSQASGEYEQYF.